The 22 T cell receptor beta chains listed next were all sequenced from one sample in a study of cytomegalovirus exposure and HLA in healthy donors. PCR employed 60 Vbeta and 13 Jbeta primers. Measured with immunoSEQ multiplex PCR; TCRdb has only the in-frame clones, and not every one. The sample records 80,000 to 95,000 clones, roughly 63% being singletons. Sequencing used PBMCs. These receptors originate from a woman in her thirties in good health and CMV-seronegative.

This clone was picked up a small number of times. CDR3 nucleotide sequence: TGTGCCAGCAGCCAACCACAGGGGGACAATGAGCAGTTCTTC. As protein: CASSQPQGDNEQFF. The chain joins TRBV4-2 to TRBJ2-1; 8 nucleotides match TRBD1. V lost 2 bases to trimming and J lost 5 bases; unmatched junction nucleotides: 2. CDR3 length: 14 residues. Germline V gene data show CDR1 as LGHNA and CDR2 as YNFKEQ.

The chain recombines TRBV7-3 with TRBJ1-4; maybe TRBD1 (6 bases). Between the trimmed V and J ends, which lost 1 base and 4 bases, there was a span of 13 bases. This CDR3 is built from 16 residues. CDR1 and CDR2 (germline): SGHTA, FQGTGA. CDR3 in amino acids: CASSLIPGQDNEKLFF. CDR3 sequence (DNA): TGTGCCAGCAGCTTAATCCCGGGACAAGATAATGAAAAACTGTTTTTT.

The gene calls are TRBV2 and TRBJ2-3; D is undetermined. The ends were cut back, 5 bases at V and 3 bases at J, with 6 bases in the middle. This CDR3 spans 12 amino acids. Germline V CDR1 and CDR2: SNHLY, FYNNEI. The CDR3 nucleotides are TGTGCCAGCAGTCCCCGGACAGATACGCAGTATTTT. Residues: CASSPRTDTQYF. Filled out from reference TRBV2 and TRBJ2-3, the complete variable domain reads EPEVTQTPSHQVTQMGQEVILRCVPISNHLYFYWYRQILGQKVEFLVSFYNNEISEKSEIFDDQFSVERPDGSNFTLKIRSTKLEDSAMYFCASSPRTDTQYFGPGTRLTVL.

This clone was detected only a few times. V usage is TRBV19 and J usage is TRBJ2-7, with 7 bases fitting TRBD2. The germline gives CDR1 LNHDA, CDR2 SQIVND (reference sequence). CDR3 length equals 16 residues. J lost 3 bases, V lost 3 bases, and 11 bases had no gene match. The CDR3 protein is CASSITLRGDFYEQYF. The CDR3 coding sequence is TGTGCCAGTAGTATCACCCTCCGGGGGGACTTCTACGAGCAGTACTTC.

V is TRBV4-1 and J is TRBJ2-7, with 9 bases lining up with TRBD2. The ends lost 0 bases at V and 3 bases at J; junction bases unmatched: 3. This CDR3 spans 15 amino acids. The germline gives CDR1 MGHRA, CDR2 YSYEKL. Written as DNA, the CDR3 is TGCGCCAGCAGCCAAGACGGTAGCGGGAGCTACGAGCAGTACTTC. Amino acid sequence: CASSQDGSGSYEQYF.

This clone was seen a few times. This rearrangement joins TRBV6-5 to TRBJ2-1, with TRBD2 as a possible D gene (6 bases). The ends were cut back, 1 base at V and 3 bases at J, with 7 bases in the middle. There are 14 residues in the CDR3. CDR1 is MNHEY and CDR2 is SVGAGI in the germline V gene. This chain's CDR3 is CASSYWGLYNEQFF. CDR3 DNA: TGTGCCAGCAGTTACTGGGGACTCTACAATGAGCAGTTCTTC.

This CDR3 reads CASSELPFSGYTF. The DNA for the CDR3 is TGTGCCAGCAGTGAATTGCCCTTCAGTGGCTACACCTTC. The chain links TRBV25-1 to TRBJ1-2; D remains ambiguous. V dropped 1 base and J dropped 7 bases, with 10 bases sitting between them. Germline V gene lookup returns CDR1 MGHDK and CDR2 SYGVNS. The CDR3 has 13 residues.

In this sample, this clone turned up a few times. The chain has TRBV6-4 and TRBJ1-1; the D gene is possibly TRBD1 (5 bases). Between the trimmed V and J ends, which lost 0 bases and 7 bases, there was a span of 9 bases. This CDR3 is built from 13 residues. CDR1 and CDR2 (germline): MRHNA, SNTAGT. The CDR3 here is CASSDSTAGEAFF. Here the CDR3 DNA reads TGTGCCAGCAGTGACTCGACAGCCGGTGAAGCTTTCTTT.

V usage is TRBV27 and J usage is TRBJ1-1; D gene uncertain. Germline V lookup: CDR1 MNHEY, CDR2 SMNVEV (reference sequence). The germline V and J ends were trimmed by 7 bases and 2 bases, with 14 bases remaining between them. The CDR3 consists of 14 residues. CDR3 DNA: TGTGCCAGCACTATATCGGGAGGAAACACTGAAGCTTTCTTT. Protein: CASTISGGNTEAFF.

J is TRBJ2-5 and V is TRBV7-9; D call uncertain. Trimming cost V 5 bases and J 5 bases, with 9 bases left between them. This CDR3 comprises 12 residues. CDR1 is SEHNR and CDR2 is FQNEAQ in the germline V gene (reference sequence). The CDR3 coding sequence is TGTGCCAGCAGCCCGCGTACGGAGACCCAGTACTTC. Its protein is CASSPRTETQYF.

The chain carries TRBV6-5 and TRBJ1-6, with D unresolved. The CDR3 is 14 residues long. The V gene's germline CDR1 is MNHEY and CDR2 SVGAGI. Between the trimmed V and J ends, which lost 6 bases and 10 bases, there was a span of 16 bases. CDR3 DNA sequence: TGTGCCAGCAGCAGGCGGGTTTTAGGGTCACCCCTCCACTTT. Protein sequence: CASSRRVLGSPLHF.

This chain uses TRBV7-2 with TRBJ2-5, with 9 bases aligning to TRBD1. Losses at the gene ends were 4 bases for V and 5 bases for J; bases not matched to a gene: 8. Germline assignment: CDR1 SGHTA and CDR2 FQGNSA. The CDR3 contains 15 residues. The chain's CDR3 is CASSSNRDRGETQYF. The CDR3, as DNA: TGTGCCAGCAGCTCCAACCGTGACAGGGGGGAGACCCAGTACTTC.

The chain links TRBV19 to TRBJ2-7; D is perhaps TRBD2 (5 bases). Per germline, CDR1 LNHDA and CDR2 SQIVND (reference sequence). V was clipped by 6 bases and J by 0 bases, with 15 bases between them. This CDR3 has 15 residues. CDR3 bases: TGTGCCAGTAGCTCGCGGGCAGGAGGCTCCTACGAGCAGTACTTC. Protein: CASSSRAGGSYEQYF.

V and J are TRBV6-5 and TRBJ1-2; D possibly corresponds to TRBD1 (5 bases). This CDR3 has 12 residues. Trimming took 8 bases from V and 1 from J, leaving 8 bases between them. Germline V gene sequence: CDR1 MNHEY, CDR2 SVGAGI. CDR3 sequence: CASGGFNYGYTF. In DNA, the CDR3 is TGTGCCAGCGGGGGGTTTAACTATGGCTACACCTTC.

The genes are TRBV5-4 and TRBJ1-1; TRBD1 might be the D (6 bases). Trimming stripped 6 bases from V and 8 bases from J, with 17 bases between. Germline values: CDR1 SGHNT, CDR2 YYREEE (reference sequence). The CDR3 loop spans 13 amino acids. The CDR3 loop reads CASNRGGDREAFF. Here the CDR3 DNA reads TGTGCCAGCAATAGAGGGGGAGACAGGGAAGCTTTCTTT.

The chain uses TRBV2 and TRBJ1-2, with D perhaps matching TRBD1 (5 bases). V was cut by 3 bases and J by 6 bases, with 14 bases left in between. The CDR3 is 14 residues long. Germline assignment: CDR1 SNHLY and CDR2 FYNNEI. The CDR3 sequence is CASSDPRQGDGYTF. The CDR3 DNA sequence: TGTGCCAGCAGTGACCCCCGGCAGGGTGATGGCTACACCTTC.

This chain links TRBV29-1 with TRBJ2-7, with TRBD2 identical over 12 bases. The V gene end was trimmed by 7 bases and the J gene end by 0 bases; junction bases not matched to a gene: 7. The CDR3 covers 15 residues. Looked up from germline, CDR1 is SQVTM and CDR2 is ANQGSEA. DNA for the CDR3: TGCAGCGCTCGACTAGCGGGGGTTCCCTCCTACGAGCAGTACTTC. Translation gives CSARLAGVPSYEQYF.

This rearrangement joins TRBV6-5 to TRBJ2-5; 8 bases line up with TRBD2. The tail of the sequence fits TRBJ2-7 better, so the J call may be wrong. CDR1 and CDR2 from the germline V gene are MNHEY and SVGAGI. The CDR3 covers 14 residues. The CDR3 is CASCQRGREDEQYF. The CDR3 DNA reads TGTGCCAGCTGCCAGCGGGGGAGGGAGGACGAGCAGTACTTC.

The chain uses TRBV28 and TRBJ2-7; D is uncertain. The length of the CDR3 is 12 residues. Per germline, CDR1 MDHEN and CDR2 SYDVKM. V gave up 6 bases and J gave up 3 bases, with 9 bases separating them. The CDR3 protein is CASSRDIYEQYF. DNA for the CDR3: TGTGCCAGCAGCCGTGACATCTACGAGCAGTACTTC.

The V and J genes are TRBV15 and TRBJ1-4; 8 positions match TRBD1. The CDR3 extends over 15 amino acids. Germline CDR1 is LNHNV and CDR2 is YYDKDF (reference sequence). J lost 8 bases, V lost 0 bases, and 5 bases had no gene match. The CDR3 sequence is CATSREGRGREKLFF. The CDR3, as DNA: TGTGCCACCAGCAGAGAGGGCAGGGGGCGAGAAAAACTGTTTTTT.

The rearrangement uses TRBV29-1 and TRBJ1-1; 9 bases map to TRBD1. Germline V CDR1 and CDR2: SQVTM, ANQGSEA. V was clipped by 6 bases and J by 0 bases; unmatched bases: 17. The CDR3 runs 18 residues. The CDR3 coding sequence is TGCAGCGTAGACAACCGGGACAGGGTGGGACATGTGAACACTGAAGCTTTCTTT. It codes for CSVDNRDRVGHVNTEAFF.

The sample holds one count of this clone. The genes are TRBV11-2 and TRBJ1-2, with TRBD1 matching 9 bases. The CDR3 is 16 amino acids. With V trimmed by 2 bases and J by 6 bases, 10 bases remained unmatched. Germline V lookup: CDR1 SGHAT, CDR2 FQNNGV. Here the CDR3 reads CASSLRGVRDRDGYTF. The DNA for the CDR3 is TGTGCCAGCAGCTTACGTGGTGTCCGGGACAGGGATGGCTACACCTTC.